This T cell receptor (beta chain) is from a study of control samples from healthy donors and cancer patients. This table comes from immunoSEQ multiplex PCR, and its TCRdb copy is limited to in-frame clones, with some not included. The sample includes under 150,000 clones, about nine tenths of them seen just once. Source material: blood. The sequence came from a man aged 35 to 55 in good health.

CDR3 coding DNA: TGTGCCAGCAGTTACCGACAGGGCCAAGCTTTCTTT. Encoded protein: CASSYRQGQAFF. This chain joins TRBV6-5 and TRBJ1-1; 7 nucleotides line up with TRBD1. Per the germline V gene, CDR1 is MNHEY and CDR2 is SVGAGI. The CDR3 extends over 12 amino acids. After removal of 2 bases from V and 9 bases from J, the junction contained 3 bases not matched to a gene.